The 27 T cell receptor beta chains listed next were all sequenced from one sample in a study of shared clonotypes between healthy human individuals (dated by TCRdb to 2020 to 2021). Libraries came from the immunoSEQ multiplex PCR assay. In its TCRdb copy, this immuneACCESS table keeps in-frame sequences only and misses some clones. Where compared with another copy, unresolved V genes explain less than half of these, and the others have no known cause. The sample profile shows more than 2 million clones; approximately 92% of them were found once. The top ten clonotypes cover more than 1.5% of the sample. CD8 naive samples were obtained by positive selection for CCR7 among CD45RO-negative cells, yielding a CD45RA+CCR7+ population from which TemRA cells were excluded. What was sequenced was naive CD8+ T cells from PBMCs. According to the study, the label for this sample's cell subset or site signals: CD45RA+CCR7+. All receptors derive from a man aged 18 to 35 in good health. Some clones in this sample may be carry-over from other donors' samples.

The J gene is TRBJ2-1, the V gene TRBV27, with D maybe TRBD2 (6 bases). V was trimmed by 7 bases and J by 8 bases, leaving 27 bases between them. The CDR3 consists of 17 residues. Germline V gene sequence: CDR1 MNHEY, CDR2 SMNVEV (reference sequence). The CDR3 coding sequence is TGTGCCAGCATCAACCTCCCGGGGACTTTAGCAGTTGATGAGCAGTTCTTC. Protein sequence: CASINLPGTLAVDEQFF.

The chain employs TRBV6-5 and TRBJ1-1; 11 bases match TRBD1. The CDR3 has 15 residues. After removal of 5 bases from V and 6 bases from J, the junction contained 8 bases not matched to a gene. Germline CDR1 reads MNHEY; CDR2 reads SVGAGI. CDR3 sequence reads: CASSQNGQGASEAFF. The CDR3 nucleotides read TGTGCCAGCAGTCAGAATGGACAGGGGGCCTCTGAAGCTTTCTTT.

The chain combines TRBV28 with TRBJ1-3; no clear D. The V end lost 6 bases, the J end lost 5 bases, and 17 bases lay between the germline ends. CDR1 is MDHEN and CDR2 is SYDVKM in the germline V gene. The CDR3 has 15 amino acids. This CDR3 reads CASSRRELSRNTIYF. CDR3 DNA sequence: TGTGCCAGCAGCCGCCGGGAGCTGAGCCGAAACACCATATATTTT.

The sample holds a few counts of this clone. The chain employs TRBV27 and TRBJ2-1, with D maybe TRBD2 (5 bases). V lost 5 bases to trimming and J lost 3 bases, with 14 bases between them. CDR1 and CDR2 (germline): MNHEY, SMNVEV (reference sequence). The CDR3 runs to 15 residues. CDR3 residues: CASSPGAVLYNEQFF. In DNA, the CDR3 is TGTGCCAGCAGTCCAGGAGCGGTACTCTACAATGAGCAGTTCTTC.

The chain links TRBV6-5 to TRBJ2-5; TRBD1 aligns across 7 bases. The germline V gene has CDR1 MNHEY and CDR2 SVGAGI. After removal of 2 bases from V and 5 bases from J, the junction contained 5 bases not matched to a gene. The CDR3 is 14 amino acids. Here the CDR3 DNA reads TGTGCCAGCAGTTACACCCAGGGGGTGGAGACCCAGTACTTC. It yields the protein CASSYTQGVETQYF.

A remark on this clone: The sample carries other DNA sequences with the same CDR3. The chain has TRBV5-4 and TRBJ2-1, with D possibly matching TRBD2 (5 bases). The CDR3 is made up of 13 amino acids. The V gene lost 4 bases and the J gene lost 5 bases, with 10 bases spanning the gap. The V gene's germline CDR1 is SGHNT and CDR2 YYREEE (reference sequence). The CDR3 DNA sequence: TGTGCCAGCAGCCCCGGACTGGACAATGAGCAGTTCTTC. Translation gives CASSPGLDNEQFF.

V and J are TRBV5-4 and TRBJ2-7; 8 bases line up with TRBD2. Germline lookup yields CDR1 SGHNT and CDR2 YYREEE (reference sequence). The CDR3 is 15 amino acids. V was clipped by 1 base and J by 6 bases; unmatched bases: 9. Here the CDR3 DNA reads TGTGCCAGCAGCTTGCTGGCGGGAGGACTGGGCGAGCAGTACTTC. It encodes CASSLLAGGLGEQYF.

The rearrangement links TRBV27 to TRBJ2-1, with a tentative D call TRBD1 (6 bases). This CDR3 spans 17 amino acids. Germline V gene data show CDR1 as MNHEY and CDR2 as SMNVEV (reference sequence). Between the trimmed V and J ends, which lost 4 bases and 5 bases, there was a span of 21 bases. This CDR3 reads CASSSLPGDIANNEQFF. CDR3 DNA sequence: TGTGCCAGCAGTTCCCTTCCCGGGGACATCGCCAACAATGAGCAGTTCTTC.

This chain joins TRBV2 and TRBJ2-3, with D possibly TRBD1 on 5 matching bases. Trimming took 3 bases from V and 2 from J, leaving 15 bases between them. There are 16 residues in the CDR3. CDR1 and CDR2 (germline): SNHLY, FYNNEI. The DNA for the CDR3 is TGTGCCAGCAGTGACATGGGCAGGGAATACACAGATACGCAGTATTTT. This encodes CASSDMGREYTDTQYF.

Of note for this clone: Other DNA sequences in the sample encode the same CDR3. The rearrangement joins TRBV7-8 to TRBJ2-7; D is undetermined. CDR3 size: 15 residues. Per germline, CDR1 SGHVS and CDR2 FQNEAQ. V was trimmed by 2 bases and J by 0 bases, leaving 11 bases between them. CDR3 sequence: CASSLSGRSSYEQYF. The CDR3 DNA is TGTGCCAGCAGCTTATCGGGCCGGAGCTCCTACGAGCAGTACTTC.

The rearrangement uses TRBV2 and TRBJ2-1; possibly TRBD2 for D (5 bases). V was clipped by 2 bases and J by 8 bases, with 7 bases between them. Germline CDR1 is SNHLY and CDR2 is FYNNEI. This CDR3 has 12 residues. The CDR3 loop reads CASSEISDEQFF. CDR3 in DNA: TGTGCCAGCAGTGAAATTAGCGATGAGCAGTTCTTC.

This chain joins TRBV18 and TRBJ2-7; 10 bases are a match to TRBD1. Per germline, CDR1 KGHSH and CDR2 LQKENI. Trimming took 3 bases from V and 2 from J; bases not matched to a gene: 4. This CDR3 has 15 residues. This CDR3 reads CASSPRDRGTYEQYF. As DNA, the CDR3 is TGTGCCAGCTCACCCCGGGACAGGGGAACCTACGAGCAGTACTTC.

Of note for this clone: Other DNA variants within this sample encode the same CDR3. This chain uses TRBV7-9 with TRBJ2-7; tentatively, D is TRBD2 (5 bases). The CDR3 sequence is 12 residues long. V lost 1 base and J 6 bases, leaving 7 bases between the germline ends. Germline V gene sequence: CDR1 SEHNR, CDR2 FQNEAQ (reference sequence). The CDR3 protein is CASSLGGSEQYF. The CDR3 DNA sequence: TGTGCCAGCAGCTTAGGAGGGAGCGAGCAGTACTTC.

DNA of the CDR3: TGCGCCAGCAGCGCCGGACAGTACAGGTCCTACGAGCAGTACTTC. Translating it yields CASSAGQYRSYEQYF. J is TRBJ2-7 and V is TRBV5-1, with D possibly matching TRBD1 (6 bases). Deletions cut 4 bases from V and 1 base from J, with 15 bases between. CDR1 SGHRS and CDR2 YFSETQ come from the germline V gene. This CDR3 is built from 15 residues.

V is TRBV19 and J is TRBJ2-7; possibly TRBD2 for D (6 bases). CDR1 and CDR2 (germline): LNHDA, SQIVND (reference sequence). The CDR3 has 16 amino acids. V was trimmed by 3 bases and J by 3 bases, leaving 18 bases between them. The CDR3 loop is CASSIHLTGENYEQYF. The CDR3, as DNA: TGTGCCAGTAGTATCCATTTGACGGGAGAGAACTACGAGCAGTACTTC.

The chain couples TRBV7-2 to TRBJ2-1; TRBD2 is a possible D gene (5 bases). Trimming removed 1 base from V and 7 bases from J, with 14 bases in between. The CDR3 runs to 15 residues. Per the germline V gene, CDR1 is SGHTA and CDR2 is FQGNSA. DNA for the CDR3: TGTGCCAGCAGCTTAGGCCAGCGGAGACTTAATGAGCAGTTCTTC. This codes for CASSLGQRRLNEQFF.

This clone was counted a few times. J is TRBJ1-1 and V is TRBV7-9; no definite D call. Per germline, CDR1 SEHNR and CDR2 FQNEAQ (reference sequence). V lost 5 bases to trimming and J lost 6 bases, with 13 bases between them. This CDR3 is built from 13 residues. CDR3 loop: CASSPKPSSEAFF. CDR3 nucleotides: TGTGCCAGCAGCCCAAAACCCAGCTCTGAAGCTTTCTTT.

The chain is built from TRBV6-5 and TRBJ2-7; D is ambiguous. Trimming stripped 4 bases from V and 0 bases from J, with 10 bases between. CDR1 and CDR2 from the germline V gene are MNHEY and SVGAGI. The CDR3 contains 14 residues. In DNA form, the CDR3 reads TGTGCCAGCAGTTCTGGCGTCGTCTCCTACGAGCAGTACTTC. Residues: CASSSGVVSYEQYF.

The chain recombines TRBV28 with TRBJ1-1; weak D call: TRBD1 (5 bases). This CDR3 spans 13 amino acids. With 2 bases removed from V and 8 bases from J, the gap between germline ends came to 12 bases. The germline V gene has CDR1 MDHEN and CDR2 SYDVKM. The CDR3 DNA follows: TGTGCCAGCAGTTTACCGGGACGGAAAGAAGCTTTCTTT. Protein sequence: CASSLPGRKEAFF.

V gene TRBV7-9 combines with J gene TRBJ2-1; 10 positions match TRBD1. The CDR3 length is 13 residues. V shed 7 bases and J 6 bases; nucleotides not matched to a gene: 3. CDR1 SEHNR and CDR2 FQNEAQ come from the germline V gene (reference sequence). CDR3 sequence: CASTRDRGNEQFF. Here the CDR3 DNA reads TGTGCCAGCACCCGGGACAGGGGCAATGAGCAGTTCTTC. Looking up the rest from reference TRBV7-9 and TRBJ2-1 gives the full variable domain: DTGVSQNPRHKITKRGQNVTFRCDPISEHNRLYWYRQTLGQGPEFLTYFQNEAQLEKSRLLSDRFSAERPKGSFSTLEIQRTEQGDSAMYLCASTRDRGNEQFFGPGTRLTVL.

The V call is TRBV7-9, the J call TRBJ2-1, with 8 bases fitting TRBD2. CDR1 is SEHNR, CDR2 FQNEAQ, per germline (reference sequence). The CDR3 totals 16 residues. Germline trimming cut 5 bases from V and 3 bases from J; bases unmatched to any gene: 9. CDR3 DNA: TGTGCCAGCAGCCCTAGCGGGTATTTAATCTACAATGAGCAGTTCTTC. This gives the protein CASSPSGYLIYNEQFF. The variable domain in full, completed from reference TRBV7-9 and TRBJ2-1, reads DTGVSQNPRHKITKRGQNVTFRCDPISEHNRLYWYRQTLGQGPEFLTYFQNEAQLEKSRLLSDRFSAERPKGSFSTLEIQRTEQGDSAMYLCASSPSGYLIYNEQFFGPGTRLTVL.

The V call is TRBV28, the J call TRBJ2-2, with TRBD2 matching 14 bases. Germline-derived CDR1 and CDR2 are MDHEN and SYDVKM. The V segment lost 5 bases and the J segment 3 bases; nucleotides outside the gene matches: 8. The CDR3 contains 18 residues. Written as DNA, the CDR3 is TGTGCCAGCAGTCCCCCGGGACTAGCGGGAGTGTACACCGGGGAGCTGTTTTTT. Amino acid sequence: CASSPPGLAGVYTGELFF.

The DNA of the CDR3 is TGTGCCAGCAGTGAATTCTTGCAAGAGACCCAGTACTTC. Residues: CASSEFLQETQYF. The chain is built from TRBV2 and TRBJ2-5; D gene uncertain. The CDR3 runs to 13 residues. Deletions cut 2 bases from V and 2 bases from J, with 6 bases between. The germline CDR1 and CDR2 sequences are SNHLY and FYNNEI.

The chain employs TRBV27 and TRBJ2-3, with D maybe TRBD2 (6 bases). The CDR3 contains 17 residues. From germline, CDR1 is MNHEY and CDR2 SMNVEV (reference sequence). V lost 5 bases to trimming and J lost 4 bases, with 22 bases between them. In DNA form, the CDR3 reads TGTGCCAGCAGTCAAATAGATCCCGGAGGGCCCTCAGATACGCAGTATTTT. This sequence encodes CASSQIDPGGPSDTQYF.

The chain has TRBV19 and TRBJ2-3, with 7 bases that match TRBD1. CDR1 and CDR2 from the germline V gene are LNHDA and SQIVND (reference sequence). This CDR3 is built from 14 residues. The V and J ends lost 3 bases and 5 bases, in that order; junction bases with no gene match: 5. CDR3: CASSIKGAQDTQYF. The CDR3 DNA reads TGTGCCAGTAGTATCAAGGGGGCTCAAGATACGCAGTATTTT. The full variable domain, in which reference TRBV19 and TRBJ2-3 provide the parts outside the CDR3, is DGGITQSPKYLFRKEGQNVTLSCEQNLNHDAMYWYRQDPGQGLRLIYYSQIVNDFQKGDIAEGYSVSREKKESFPLTVTSAQKNPTAFYLCASSIKGAQDTQYFGPGTRLTVL.

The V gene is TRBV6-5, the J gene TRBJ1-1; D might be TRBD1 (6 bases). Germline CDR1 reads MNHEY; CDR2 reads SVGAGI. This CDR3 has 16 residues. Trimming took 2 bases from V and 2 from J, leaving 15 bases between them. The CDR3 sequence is CASSYQYRDPNTEAFF. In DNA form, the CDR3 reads TGTGCCAGCAGTTACCAATACAGGGACCCAAACACTGAAGCTTTCTTT.

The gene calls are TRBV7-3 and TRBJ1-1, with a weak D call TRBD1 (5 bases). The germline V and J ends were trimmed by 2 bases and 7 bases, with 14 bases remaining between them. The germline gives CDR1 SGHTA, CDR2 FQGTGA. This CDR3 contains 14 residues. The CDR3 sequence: CASSLGIYGGEAFF. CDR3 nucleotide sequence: TGTGCCAGCAGCTTAGGGATATACGGGGGTGAAGCTTTCTTT.